This entry lists 29 T cell receptor beta chains sequenced from one sample in a study of blood T cell repertoires in COVID-19. Assay: immunoSEQ multiplex PCR; the TCRdb copy retains only in-frame clones and omits some. Of 210,000 or so clones listed, 70% to 90% are singletons. The sample was PBMCs or T cells enriched from blood (not recorded which). These receptors all stem from a man younger than 40 who had recovered from COVID-19.

The V and J genes are TRBV19 and TRBJ2-2; possibly TRBD2 for D (5 bases). Germline V gene data show CDR1 as LNHDA and CDR2 as SQIVND (reference sequence). CDR3 size: 18 residues. V lost 0 bases and J 0 bases, leaving 14 bases between the germline ends. CDR3: CASSIDSVWTSNTGELFF. Written as DNA, the CDR3 is TGTGCCAGTAGTATAGATTCTGTTTGGACTTCGAACACCGGGGAGCTGTTTTTT.

This clone was seen only once. J is TRBJ2-7 and V is TRBV5-1; TRBD2 might be the D (6 bases). The CDR3 sequence is 14 residues long. Germline V gene lookup returns CDR1 SGHRS and CDR2 YFSETQ. Trimming removed 1 base at V and 2 bases at J, with 10 bases between. The CDR3: CASSLHGEAYEQYF. CDR3 DNA sequence: TGCGCCAGCAGCTTGCACGGGGAGGCCTACGAGCAGTACTTC. The full variable domain, rest sourced from reference TRBV5-1 and TRBJ2-7, is KAGVTQTPRYLIKTRGQQVTLSCSPISGHRSVSWYQQTPGQGLQFLFEYFSETQRNKGNFPGRFSGRQFSNSRSEMNVSTLELGDSALYLCASSLHGEAYEQYFGPGTRLTVT.

The chain recombines TRBV27 with TRBJ2-7; 7 nucleotides match TRBD1. This CDR3 spans 16 amino acids. The V and J ends lost 2 bases and 0 bases, in that order; junction bases with no gene match: 7. Germline loops: CDR1 MNHEY, CDR2 SMNVEV (reference sequence). For the CDR3, the DNA is TGTGCCAGCAGTTTACTGTCTGCAGGGGGCTCCTACGAGCAGTACTTC. Amino acid sequence: CASSLLSAGGSYEQYF.

V is TRBV5-1 and J is TRBJ2-1; 8 nucleotides line up with TRBD2. The germline CDR1 and CDR2 sequences are SGHRS and YFSETQ. Trimming at V came to 4 bases and at J to 6 bases, leaving 9 bases not matched to a gene. This CDR3 comprises 15 residues. For the CDR3, the DNA is TGCGCCAGCAGCCTCCAGGATCGGGAGGGCAATGAGCAGTTCTTC. This encodes CASSLQDREGNEQFF.

The chain is built from TRBV7-8 and TRBJ2-1; D call uncertain. Germline CDR1 reads SGHVS; CDR2 reads FQNEAQ. The CDR3 length is 14 residues. With 3 bases removed from V and 4 bases from J, the gap between germline ends came to 10 bases. In DNA, the CDR3 is TGTGCCAGCAGCTTGGTGGCCCAATACAATGAGCAGTTCTTC. This gives the protein CASSLVAQYNEQFF.

The chain joins TRBV5-4 to TRBJ1-1; TRBD1 matches at 7 bases. This CDR3 is built from 15 residues. Germline V gene lookup returns CDR1 SGHNT and CDR2 YYREEE (reference sequence). V shed 4 bases and J 1 base; nucleotides not matched to a gene: 7. CDR3 sequence: CASSRTGPGNTEAFF. For the CDR3, the DNA is TGTGCCAGCAGCCGGACAGGACCCGGGAACACTGAAGCTTTCTTT. Together with reference TRBV5-4 and TRBJ1-1, the CDR3 gives the full variable domain: ETGVTQSPTHLIKTRGQQVTLRCSSQSGHNTVSWYQQALGQGPQFIFQYYREEENGRGNFPPRFSGLQFPNYSSELNVNALELDDSALYLCASSRTGPGNTEAFFGQGTRLTVV.

This clone occurred a few times. This chain joins TRBV5-1 and TRBJ2-7; D gene ambiguous. V lost 2 bases to trimming and J lost 3 bases, with 6 bases between them. The CDR3 sequence is 12 residues long. Germline CDR1 SGHRS, CDR2 YFSETQ. In DNA, the CDR3 is TGCGCCAGCAGCTTCAACGGCTACGAGCAGTACTTC. Its protein is CASSFNGYEQYF. The entire variable domain, with the rest obtained from reference TRBV5-1 and TRBJ2-7, is as follows: KAGVTQTPRYLIKTRGQQVTLSCSPISGHRSVSWYQQTPGQGLQFLFEYFSETQRNKGNFPGRFSGRQFSNSRSEMNVSTLELGDSALYLCASSFNGYEQYFGPGTRLTVT.

The chain carries TRBV6-2 or TRBV6-3 and TRBJ2-7; D remains ambiguous. Trimming removed 3 bases at V and 0 bases at J, with 9 bases between. The CDR3 extends over 14 amino acids. Germline lookup yields CDR1 MNHEY and CDR2 SVGEGT. The CDR3, as DNA: TGTGCCAGCAGTTATACTGCAACCTCCTACGAGCAGTACTTC. It codes for CASSYTATSYEQYF.

The chain is built from TRBV19 and TRBJ1-5; possibly TRBD1 for D (6 bases). The CDR3 is 12 amino acids. Trimming cost V 7 bases and J 7 bases, with 11 bases left between them. Germline lookup yields CDR1 LNHDA and CDR2 SQIVND (reference sequence). The CDR3 nucleotides are TGTGCCAGTACAGGGGCCAGGCAGCCCCAGCATTTT. This encodes CASTGARQPQHF.

The J gene is TRBJ2-2, the V gene TRBV18; 8 bases are a match to TRBD2. Germline assignment: CDR1 KGHSH and CDR2 LQKENI. This CDR3 has 17 amino acids. V shed 1 base, J shed 2 bases, and the junction held 6 bases outside the gene matches. The CDR3 spells CASSPRLAGLNTGELFF. DNA for the CDR3: TGTGCCAGCTCACCACGGCTAGCGGGTTTAAACACCGGGGAGCTGTTTTTT.

The chain recombines TRBV3-1 (or the pseudogene TRBV3-2) with TRBJ1-1; TRBD1 is a possible D gene (6 bases). Per the germline V gene, CDR1 is LGHDT and CDR2 is YNNKEL (reference sequence). Trimming shortened V by 2 bases and J by 4 bases, and 14 bases separated the two germline ends. The length of the CDR3 is 15 residues. The CDR3: CASSQQKGGGTEAFF. The CDR3 nucleotides read TGTGCCAGCAGCCAACAAAAGGGGGGGGGCACTGAAGCTTTCTTT.

The genes are TRBV18 and TRBJ2-2; D not resolved. Germline-derived CDR1 and CDR2 are KGHSH and LQKENI. The CDR3 is made up of 14 amino acids. The germline V and J ends were trimmed by 3 bases and 14 bases, with 19 bases remaining between them. Written as DNA, the CDR3 is TGTGCCAGCTCACCGGAGACTTTATCCCCGGAACTGTTTTTT. Its translation is CASSPETLSPELFF.

This chain joins TRBV10-1 and TRBJ2-5, with 9 bases lining up with TRBD1. The J segment lost 2 bases and the V segment lost 6 bases, leaving 16 bases of the junction unmatched. The V gene's germline CDR1 is WNHNN and CDR2 SYGVQD (reference sequence). The CDR3 spans 18 residues. CDR3 in amino acids: CASRGGQGRDTPQETQYF. The CDR3 DNA follows: TGCGCCAGCAGGGGGGGACAGGGTAGGGATACGCCGCAAGAGACCCAGTACTTC.

This clone has only a few counts. The V and J genes are TRBV25-1 and TRBJ2-7; possibly TRBD1 for D (5 bases). Deletions cut 1 base from V and 4 bases from J, with 8 bases between. The CDR3 runs to 13 residues. Germline CDR1 reads MGHDK; CDR2 reads SYGVNS. This CDR3 reads CASSESNRYEQYF. In DNA form, the CDR3 reads TGTGCCAGCAGTGAATCCAACAGGTACGAGCAGTACTTC.

J is TRBJ2-3 and V is TRBV10-1; 7 bases agree with TRBD2. This CDR3 is built from 13 residues. With V trimmed by 7 bases and J by 1 base, 2 bases remained unmatched. Germline V lookup: CDR1 WNHNN, CDR2 SYGVQD (reference sequence). CDR3 amino acids: CASKRDRTDTQYF. CDR3 nucleotides: TGCGCCAGCAAGCGGGACCGCACAGATACGCAGTATTTT.

The rearrangement uses TRBV4-1 and TRBJ1-1; unclear D gene. CDR1 and CDR2 (germline): MGHRA, YSYEKL. V was shortened by 2 bases and J by 3 bases, with 16 bases between the two germline ends. This CDR3 is 16 amino acids long. CDR3: CASSQTGRVGDTEAFF. Here the CDR3 DNA reads TGCGCCAGCAGCCAAACGGGTCGCGTCGGGGACACTGAAGCTTTCTTT.

The J gene is TRBJ2-1, the V gene TRBV29-1; D possibly corresponds to TRBD1 (5 bases). This CDR3 is built from 15 residues. Germline values: CDR1 SQVTM, CDR2 ANQGSEA. With 1 base removed from V and 6 bases from J, the gap between germline ends came to 16 bases. DNA of the CDR3: TGCAGCGTTGAAGGGGCCAGTGGGGCGGCCAATGAGCAGTTCTTC. Translated, it gives CSVEGASGAANEQFF.

The chain has TRBV6-5 and TRBJ2-4, with D possibly being TRBD2 (6 bases). Trimming removed 6 bases at V and 6 bases at J, with 15 bases between. Per the germline V gene, CDR1 is MNHEY and CDR2 is SVGAGI. This CDR3 region has 14 residues. The CDR3 bases are TGTGCCAGCAGCCGGACACGGGGAGGAAACATTCAGTACTTC. This encodes CASSRTRGGNIQYF.

This clone was seen only a few times. The junction differs from germline at one of its ends, possibly a read error. The CDR3 DNA sequence: TGTGCCAGCCGGGGACTTTCTCTACCCGGTGGCTCGGCCTTC. It translates to CASRGLSLPGGSAF. This chain connects TRBV5-6 to TRBJ1-2; D is perhaps TRBD1 (5 bases). CDR1 is SGHDT, CDR2 YYEEEE, per germline. There are 14 residues in the CDR3.

CDR3 protein: CASRNSPPLDGYTF. CDR3 nucleotide sequence: TGTGCCAGCAGAAACTCCCCCCCTCTAGATGGCTACACCTTC. The V gene is TRBV6-5, the J gene TRBJ1-2; D is ambiguous. Trimming cost V 6 bases and J 6 bases, with 17 bases left between them. Germline CDR1 is MNHEY and CDR2 is SVGAGI. The CDR3 length is 14 residues.

V and J are TRBV27 and TRBJ2-7, with 7 nucleotides matching TRBD1. This CDR3 contains 13 residues. V dropped 5 bases and J dropped 6; count of bases not matched to a gene: 7. Germline values: CDR1 MNHEY, CDR2 SMNVEV (reference sequence). CDR3 coding DNA: TGTGCCAGCAGTGTGGACAGGTTCGGCGAGCAGTACTTC. Amino acids: CASSVDRFGEQYF.

This clone showed up just once. The chain couples TRBV9 to TRBJ1-1; 11 bases match TRBD1. The V and J ends lost 0 bases and 7 bases, in that order; junction bases with no gene match: 11. The V gene's germline CDR1 is SGDLS and CDR2 YYNGEE. The CDR3 extends over 17 amino acids. CDR3: CASSVAPGQGAQGEAFF. Here the CDR3 DNA reads TGTGCCAGCAGCGTAGCTCCCGGACAGGGGGCGCAGGGTGAAGCTTTCTTT.

This rearrangement joins TRBV7-2 to TRBJ1-4, with 9 bases aligning to TRBD1. This CDR3 is 15 amino acids long. Trimming removed 5 bases from V and 8 bases from J; junction bases left unmatched: 9. Looked up from germline, CDR1 is SGHTA and CDR2 is FQGNSA. CDR3 loop: CASSPPGQGYEKLFF. The DNA for the CDR3 is TGTGCCAGCAGCCCACCGGGACAGGGCTACGAAAAACTGTTTTTT.

The chain employs TRBV19 and TRBJ1-5; TRBD1 aligns across 9 bases. Losses at the gene ends were 6 bases for V and 1 base for J; bases not matched to a gene: 4. The CDR3 sequence is 15 residues long. Germline V gene sequence: CDR1 LNHDA, CDR2 SQIVND (reference sequence). The CDR3 is CASSLGQGSNQPQHF. The CDR3 region has the DNA TGTGCCAGTAGCCTGGGACAGGGCAGCAATCAGCCCCAGCATTTT.

CDR3 sequence (DNA): TGTGCCAGCAGCCGGTACAATGAGCAGTTCTTC. Residues: CASSRYNEQFF. V gene TRBV7-2 combines with J gene TRBJ2-1; unclear D gene. Germline V gene lookup returns CDR1 SGHTA and CDR2 FQGNSA. This CDR3 is built from 11 residues. V was pared by 5 bases and J by 4 bases, with 3 bases between.

The V gene is TRBV7-9, the J gene TRBJ1-1; D may be TRBD1 (6 bases). The CDR3 has 16 residues. The V end was cut by 0 bases, the J end by 5 bases, with 16 bases between. Germline V gives CDR1 SEHNR, CDR2 FQNEAQ (reference sequence). The CDR3 protein is CASSLAPGGASTEAFF. CDR3 nucleotide sequence: TGTGCCAGCAGCTTAGCACCGGGGGGGGCTTCGACTGAAGCTTTCTTT.

The rearrangement uses TRBV2 and TRBJ2-7; D gene uncertain. Deletions cut 1 base from V and 0 bases from J, with 7 bases between. CDR3 length equals 14 residues. Per the germline V gene, CDR1 is SNHLY and CDR2 is FYNNEI. CDR3: CASSEGPGSYEQYF. DNA for the CDR3: TGTGCCAGCAGTGAAGGGCCGGGCTCCTACGAGCAGTACTTC.

V gene TRBV28 combines with J gene TRBJ1-5, with D unclear. The ends were cut back, 6 bases at V and 7 bases at J, with 16 bases in the middle. CDR3 length: 14 residues. Per germline, CDR1 MDHEN and CDR2 SYDVKM. Written as DNA, the CDR3 is TGTGCCAGCAGGATTGGAAAGGGCGGGCAGCCCCAGCATTTT. It is translated as CASRIGKGGQPQHF. The complete variable domain, with remaining parts taken from reference TRBV28 and TRBJ1-5, reads DVKVTQSSRYLVKRTGEKVFLECVQDMDHENMFWYRQDPGLGLRLIYFSYDVKMKEKGDIPEGYSVSREKKERFSLILESASTNQTSMYLCASRIGKGGQPQHFGDGTRLSIL.

The V gene is TRBV3-1 (or the pseudogene TRBV3-2), the J gene TRBJ1-2, with 9 nucleotides matching TRBD1. The junction had 9 bases not matched to a gene; V was cut back by 4 bases and J by 6 bases. There are 15 residues in the CDR3. CDR1 LGHDT and CDR2 YNNKEL come from the germline V gene (reference sequence). The CDR3 loop is CASSRPTGGADGYTF. Written as DNA, the CDR3 is TGTGCCAGCAGCCGACCCACAGGGGGCGCAGATGGCTACACCTTC.